This T cell receptor (beta chain) was profiled in a study of cytomegalovirus exposure and HLA in healthy donors. Study-level background: Earlier findings included over 90 million unique TCR beta sequences obtained from 150 million to 200 million T cells.

Amplification used 60 Vbeta primers and 13 Jbeta primers. Clones were read by immunoSEQ multiplex PCR, and TCRdb kept only the in-frame ones, dropping some. The data contain approximately 110,000 clones, roughly 70% of them seen just once; the ten biggest clones take up approximately 9%. Each donor's status was that of a healthy bone marrow donor. V lost 5 bases, J lost 7 bases, and 17 bases lay in between. The germline V gene encodes CDR1 LNHDA and CDR2 SQIVND (reference sequence). This CDR3 comprises 14 residues. Study results and caveats: Previously analyzed data showed that most TCR beta V segments were productive at a frequency of about 87% or about 30%. In a later analysis, the majority of CMV-associated beta chains seemingly showed HLA restriction.

Remarks on this clone: Its specificity is unknown.

Sequences were obtained from PBMCs. The sequence was obtained from a man aged 25 to 40 in good health and CMV-seropositive. This chain uses TRBV19 with TRBJ2-5, with a weak D call TRBD1 (5 bases). In DNA form, the CDR3 reads TGTGCCAGTAGTTTCGCAGGGCGTATGGGGACCCAGTACTTC. This encodes CASSFAGRMGTQYF.